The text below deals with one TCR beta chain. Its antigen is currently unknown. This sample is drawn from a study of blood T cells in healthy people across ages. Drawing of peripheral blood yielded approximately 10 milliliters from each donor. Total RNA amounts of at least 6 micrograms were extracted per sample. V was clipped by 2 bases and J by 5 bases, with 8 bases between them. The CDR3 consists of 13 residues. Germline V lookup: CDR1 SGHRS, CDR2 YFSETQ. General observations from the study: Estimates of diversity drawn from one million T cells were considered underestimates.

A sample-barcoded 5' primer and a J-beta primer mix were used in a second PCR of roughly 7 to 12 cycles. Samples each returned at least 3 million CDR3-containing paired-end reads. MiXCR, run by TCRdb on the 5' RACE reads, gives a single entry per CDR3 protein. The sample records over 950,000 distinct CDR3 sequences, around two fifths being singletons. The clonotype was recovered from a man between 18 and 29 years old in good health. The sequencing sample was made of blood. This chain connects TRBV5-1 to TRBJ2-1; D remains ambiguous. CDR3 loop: CASSFRSHNEQFF. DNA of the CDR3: TGCGCCAGCAGCTTCCGCAGTCACAATGAGCAGTTCTTC.